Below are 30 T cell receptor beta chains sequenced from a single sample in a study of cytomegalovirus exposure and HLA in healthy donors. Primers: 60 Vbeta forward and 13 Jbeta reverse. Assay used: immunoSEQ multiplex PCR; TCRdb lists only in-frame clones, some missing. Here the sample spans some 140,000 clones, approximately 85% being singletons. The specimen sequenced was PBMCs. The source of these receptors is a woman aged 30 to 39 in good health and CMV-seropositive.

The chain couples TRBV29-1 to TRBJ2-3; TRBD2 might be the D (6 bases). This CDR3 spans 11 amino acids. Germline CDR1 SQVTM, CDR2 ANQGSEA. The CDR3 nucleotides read TGCATGGGGGGTAGCACAGATACGCAGTATTTT. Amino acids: CMGGSTDTQYF.

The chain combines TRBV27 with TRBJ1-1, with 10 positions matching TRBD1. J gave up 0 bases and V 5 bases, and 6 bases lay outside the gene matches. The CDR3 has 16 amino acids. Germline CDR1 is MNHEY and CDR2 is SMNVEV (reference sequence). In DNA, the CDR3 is TGTGCCAGCAGTCCCGGGACAGGGGACATGAACACTGAAGCTTTCTTT. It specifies CASSPGTGDMNTEAFF.

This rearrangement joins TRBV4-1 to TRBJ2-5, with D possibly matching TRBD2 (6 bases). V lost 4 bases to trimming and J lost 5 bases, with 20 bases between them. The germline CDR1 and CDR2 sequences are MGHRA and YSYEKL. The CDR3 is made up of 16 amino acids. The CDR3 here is CASSREGGEPRETQYF. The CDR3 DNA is TGCGCCAGCAGCCGAGAGGGCGGGGAACCTCGGGAGACCCAGTACTTC.

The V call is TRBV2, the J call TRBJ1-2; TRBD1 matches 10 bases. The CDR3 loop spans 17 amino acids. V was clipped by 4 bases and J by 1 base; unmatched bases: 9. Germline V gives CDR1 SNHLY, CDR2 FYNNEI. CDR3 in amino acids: CASSGGQGRRLNYGYTF. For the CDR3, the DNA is TGTGCCAGCAGTGGGGGACAGGGGCGCCGACTTAACTATGGCTACACCTTC.

In DNA, the CDR3 is TGTGCCAGCAGTGAGGAAAGGGGTGATAATTCACCCCTCCACTTT. This encodes CASSEERGDNSPLHF. V usage is TRBV2 and J usage is TRBJ1-6; D might be TRBD1 (5 bases). The V gene's germline CDR1 is SNHLY and CDR2 FYNNEI. Deletions cut 3 bases from V and 5 bases from J, with 11 bases between. The CDR3 has 15 residues.

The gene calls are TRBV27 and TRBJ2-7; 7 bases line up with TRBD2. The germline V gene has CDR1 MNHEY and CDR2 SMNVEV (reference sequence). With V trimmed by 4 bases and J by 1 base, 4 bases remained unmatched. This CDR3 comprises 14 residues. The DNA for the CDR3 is TGTGCCAGCAGTTCGGGAGGCGGGTCCTACGAGCAGTACTTC. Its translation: CASSSGGGSYEQYF.

The CDR3 region has the DNA TGTGCCAGCGGACAGGGGTCTGAAGCTTTCTTT. This sequence encodes CASGQGSEAFF. V is TRBV6-1 and J is TRBJ1-1, with 9 bases that match TRBD1. Germline V gives CDR1 MNHNS, CDR2 SASEGT. The junction had 1 base not matched to a gene; V was cut back by 8 bases and J by 6 bases. The CDR3 is 11 residues long.

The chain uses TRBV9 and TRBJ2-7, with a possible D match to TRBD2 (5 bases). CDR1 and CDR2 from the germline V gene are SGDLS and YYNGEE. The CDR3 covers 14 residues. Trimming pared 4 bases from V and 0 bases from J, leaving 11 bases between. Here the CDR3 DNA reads TGTGCCAGCAGCACGGGGTCAACCTCCTACGAGCAGTACTTC. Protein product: CASSTGSTSYEQYF. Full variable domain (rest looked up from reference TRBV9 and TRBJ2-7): DSGVTQTPKHLITATGQRVTLRCSPRSGDLSVYWYQQSLDQGLQFLIQYYNGEERAKGNILERFSAQQFPDLHSELNLSSLELGDSALYFCASSTGSTSYEQYFGPGTRLTVT.

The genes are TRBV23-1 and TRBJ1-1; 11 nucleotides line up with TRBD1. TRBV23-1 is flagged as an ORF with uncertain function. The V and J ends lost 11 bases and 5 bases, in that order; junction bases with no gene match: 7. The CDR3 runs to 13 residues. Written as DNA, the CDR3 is TGCGCCCTCCGGGACAGGGGGAGAACTGAAGCTTTCTTT. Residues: CALRDRGRTEAFF.

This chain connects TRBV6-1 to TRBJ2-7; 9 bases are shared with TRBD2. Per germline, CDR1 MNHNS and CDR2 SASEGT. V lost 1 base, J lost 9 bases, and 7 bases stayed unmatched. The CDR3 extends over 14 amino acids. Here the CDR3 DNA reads TGTGCCAGCAGTGAAGGCGGGGGGGTCCTTTTGCAGTACTTC. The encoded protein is CASSEGGGVLLQYF.

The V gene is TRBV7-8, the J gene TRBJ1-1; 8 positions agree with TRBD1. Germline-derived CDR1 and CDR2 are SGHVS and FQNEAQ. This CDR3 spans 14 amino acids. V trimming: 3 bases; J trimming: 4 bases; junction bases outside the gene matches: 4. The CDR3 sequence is CASSFQGARTEAFF. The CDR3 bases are TGTGCCAGCAGCTTCCAGGGGGCGCGCACTGAAGCTTTCTTT. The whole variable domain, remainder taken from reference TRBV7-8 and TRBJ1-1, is GAGVSQSPRYKVAKRGQDVALRCDPISGHVSLFWYQQALGQGPEFLTYFQNEAQLDKSGLPSDRFFAERPEGSVSTLKIQRTQQEDSAVYLCASSFQGARTEAFFGQGTRLTVV.

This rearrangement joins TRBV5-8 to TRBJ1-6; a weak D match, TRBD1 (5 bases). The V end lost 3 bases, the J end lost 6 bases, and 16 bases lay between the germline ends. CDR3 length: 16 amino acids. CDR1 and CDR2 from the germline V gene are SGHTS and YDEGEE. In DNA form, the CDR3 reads TGTGCCAGCAGCTCCACACCGGGACTCTTTAATTCACCCCTCCACTTT. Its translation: CASSSTPGLFNSPLHF.

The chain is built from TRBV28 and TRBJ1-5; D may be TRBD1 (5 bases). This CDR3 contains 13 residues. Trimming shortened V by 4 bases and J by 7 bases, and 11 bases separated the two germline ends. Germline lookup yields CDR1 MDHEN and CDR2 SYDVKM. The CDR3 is CASSSPPGQPQHF. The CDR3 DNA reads TGTGCCAGCAGTTCCCCCCCAGGGCAGCCCCAGCATTTT.

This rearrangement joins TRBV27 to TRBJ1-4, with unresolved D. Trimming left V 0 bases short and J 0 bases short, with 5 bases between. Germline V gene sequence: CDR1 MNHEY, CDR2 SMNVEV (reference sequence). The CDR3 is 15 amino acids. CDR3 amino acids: CASSLSYATNEKLFF. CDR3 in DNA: TGTGCCAGCAGTTTATCTTATGCAACTAATGAAAAACTGTTTTTT.

The DNA of the CDR3 is TGCGCCAGCAGCTACGGGACAGGGGGTGGCGAGCAGTACTTC. It yields the protein CASSYGTGGGEQYF. V and J are TRBV5-1 and TRBJ2-7; 11 nucleotides line up with TRBD1. V dropped 3 bases and J dropped 6; count of bases not matched to a gene: 5. There are 14 residues in the CDR3. The germline CDR1 and CDR2 sequences are SGHRS and YFSETQ.

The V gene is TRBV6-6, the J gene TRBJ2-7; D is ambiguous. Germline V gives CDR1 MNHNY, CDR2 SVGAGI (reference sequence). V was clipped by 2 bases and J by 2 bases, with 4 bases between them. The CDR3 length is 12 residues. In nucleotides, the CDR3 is TGTGCCAGCAGTTACGACACCTACGAGCAGTACTTC. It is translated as CASSYDTYEQYF.

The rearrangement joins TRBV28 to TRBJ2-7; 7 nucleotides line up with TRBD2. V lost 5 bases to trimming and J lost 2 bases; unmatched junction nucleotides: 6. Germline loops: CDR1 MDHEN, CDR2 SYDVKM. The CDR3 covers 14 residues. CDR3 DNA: TGTGCCAGCAGTCCACTAGCGAGTCCCTACGAGCAGTACTTC. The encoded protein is CASSPLASPYEQYF.

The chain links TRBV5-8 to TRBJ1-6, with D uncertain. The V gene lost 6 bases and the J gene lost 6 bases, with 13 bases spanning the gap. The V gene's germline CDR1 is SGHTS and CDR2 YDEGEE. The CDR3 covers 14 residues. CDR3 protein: CASTPRRGNSPLHF. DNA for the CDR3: TGTGCCAGCACCCCGCGACGGGGTAATTCACCCCTCCACTTT.

Written as DNA, the CDR3 is TGTGCCAGCAGCTTAGACTATGGCGAGCAGTACTTC. Protein product: CASSLDYGEQYF. The gene calls are TRBV11-3 and TRBJ2-7; D unclear. CDR1 and CDR2 from the germline V gene are SGHNT and YENEEA. The V end lost 0 bases, the J end lost 6 bases, and 6 bases lay between the germline ends. This CDR3 region has 12 residues.

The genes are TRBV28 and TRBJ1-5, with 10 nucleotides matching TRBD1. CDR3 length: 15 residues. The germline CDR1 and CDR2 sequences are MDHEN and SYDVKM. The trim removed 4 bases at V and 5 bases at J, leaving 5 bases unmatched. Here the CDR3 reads CASSSSGTGDQPQHF. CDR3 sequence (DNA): TGTGCCAGCAGTTCCTCCGGGACAGGGGATCAGCCCCAGCATTTT.

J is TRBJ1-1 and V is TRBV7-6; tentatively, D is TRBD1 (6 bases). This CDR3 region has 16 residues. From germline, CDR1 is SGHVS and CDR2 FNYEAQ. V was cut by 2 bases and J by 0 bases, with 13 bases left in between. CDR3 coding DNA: TGTGCCAGCAGCTTACCGACAGGCCACATGAACACTGAAGCTTTCTTT. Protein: CASSLPTGHMNTEAFF.

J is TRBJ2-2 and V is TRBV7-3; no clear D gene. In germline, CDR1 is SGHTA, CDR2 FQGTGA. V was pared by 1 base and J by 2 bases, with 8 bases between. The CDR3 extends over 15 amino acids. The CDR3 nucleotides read TGTGCCAGCAGCTTAAGAGGCCCCAACACCGGGGAGCTGTTTTTT. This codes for CASSLRGPNTGELFF. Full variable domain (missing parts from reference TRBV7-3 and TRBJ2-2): GAGVSQTPSNKVTEKGKYVELRCDPISGHTALYWYRQSLGQGPEFLIYFQGTGAADDSGLPNDRFFAVRPEGSVSTLKIQRTERGDSAVYLCASSLRGPNTGELFFGEGSRLTVL.

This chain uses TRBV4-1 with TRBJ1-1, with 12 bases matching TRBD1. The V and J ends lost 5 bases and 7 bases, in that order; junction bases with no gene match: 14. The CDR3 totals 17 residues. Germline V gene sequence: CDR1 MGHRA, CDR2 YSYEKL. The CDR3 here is CASSYSGTGGAAREAFF. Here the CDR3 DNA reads TGCGCCAGCAGCTATTCCGGGACAGGGGGCGCGGCCCGTGAAGCTTTCTTT.

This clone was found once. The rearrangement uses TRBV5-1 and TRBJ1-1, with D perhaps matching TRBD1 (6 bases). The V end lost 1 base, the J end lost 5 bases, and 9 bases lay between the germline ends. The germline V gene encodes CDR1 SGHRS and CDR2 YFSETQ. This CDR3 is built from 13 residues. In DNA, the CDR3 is TGCGCCAGCAGCTTGTTAGGGGGAACTGAAGCTTTCTTT. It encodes CASSLLGGTEAFF.

CDR3 loop: CASSSTRQGRNEQFF. Written as DNA, the CDR3 is TGTGCCAGCAGCTCTACGAGGCAGGGGAGAAATGAGCAGTTCTTC. The chain employs TRBV9 and TRBJ2-1; TRBD1 might be the D (6 bases). Germline V gene data show CDR1 as SGDLS and CDR2 as YYNGEE. This CDR3 is built from 15 residues. V was trimmed by 4 bases and J by 7 bases, leaving 18 bases between them.

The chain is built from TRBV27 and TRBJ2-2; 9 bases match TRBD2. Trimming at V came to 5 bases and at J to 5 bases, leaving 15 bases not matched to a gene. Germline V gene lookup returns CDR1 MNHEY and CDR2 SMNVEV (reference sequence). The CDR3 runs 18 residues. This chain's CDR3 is CASSPLSVAGGPTGELFF. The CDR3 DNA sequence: TGTGCCAGCAGTCCCCTTTCCGTTGCGGGAGGGCCGACCGGGGAGCTGTTTTTT.

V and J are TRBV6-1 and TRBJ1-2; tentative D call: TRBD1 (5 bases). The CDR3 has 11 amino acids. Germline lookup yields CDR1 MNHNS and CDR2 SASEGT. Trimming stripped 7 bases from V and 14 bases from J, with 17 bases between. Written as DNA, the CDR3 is TGTGCCAGCAACGCAGGGCCTGGAGAGACCTTC. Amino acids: CASNAGPGETF.

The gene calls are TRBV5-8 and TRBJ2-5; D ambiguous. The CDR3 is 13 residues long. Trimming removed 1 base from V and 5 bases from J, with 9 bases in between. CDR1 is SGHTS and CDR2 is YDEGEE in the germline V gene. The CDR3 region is CASSLFPLETQYF. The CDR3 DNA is TGTGCCAGCAGCTTGTTTCCCTTGGAGACCCAGTACTTC.

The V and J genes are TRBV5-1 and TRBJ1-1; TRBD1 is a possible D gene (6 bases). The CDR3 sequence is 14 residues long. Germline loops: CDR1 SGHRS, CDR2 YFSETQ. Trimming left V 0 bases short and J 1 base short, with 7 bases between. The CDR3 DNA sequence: TGCGCCAGCAGCTTGGAGGACAGGAACACTGAAGCTTTCTTT. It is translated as CASSLEDRNTEAFF.

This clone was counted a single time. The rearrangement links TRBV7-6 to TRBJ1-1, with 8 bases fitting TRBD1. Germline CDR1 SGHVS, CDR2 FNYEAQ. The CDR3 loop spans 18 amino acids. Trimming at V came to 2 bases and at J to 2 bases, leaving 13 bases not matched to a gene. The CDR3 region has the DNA TGTGCCAGCAGCTTACGAAGGACAGGGCCCAGGGCCAACACTGAAGCTTTCTTT. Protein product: CASSLRRTGPRANTEAFF.